The rows below give T cell receptor beta chains drawn from one sample of a study of CD8 T cells in ankylosing spondylitis. TCRdb ran MiXCR on the 5' RACE reads and lists one entry per CDR3 protein. The table shows 350,000 or so distinct CDR3 sequences, with approximately 10% occurring only once. The sequenced sample was blood, either unsorted or a sorted T cell fraction (not recorded which). These receptors all stem from a female donor with ankylosing spondylitis or in good health (not recorded which). Each CDR3 is given with its conserved first and last residue. Fields, in order: D gene, J gene, V gene, clone size, CDR3 protein, CDR3 DNA. D genes are given only for firm matches. Clone size is stated in some rows and not others, as once, few, many or a class when expanded.

d_gene: NA
j_gene: TRBJ2-1
v_gene: TRBV5-1
abundance: many
CDR3aa: CASSLDGAGEQFF
CDR3nt: TGCGCCAGCAGCTTGGACGGGGCCGGTGAGCAGTTCTTC

d_gene: NA
j_gene: TRBJ2-1
v_gene: TRBV5-1
abundance: many
CDR3aa: CASSSGPRNEQFF
CDR3nt: TGCGCCAGCAGCTCGGGACCTAGAAATGAGCAGTTCTTC

d_gene: NA
j_gene: TRBJ2-3
v_gene: TRBV15
abundance: many
CDR3aa: CATSRDSGDTQYF
CDR3nt: TGTGCCACCAGCAGAGATTCGGGGGATACGCAGTATTTT

d_gene: NA
j_gene: TRBJ2-3
v_gene: TRBV5-1
abundance: many
CDR3aa: CASSLDVTDTQYF
CDR3nt: TGCGCCAGCAGCTTGGATGTGACAGATACGCAGTATTTT

d_gene: NA
j_gene: TRBJ2-2
v_gene: TRBV5-5
abundance: many
CDR3aa: CASSATGVAGELFF
CDR3nt: TGTGCCAGCAGCGCGACAGGTGTCGCCGGGGAGCTGTTTTTT

d_gene: TRBD2
j_gene: TRBJ2-3
v_gene: TRBV20-1
abundance: many
CDR3aa: CSANPGLAGESTDTQYF
CDR3nt: TGCAGTGCTAACCCCGGACTAGCGGGAGAAAGCACAGATACGCAGTATTTT

d_gene: NA
j_gene: TRBJ2-1
v_gene: TRBV5-2
abundance: many
CDR3aa: CASDVLQGLAGREMRYNEQFF
CDR3nt: TGTGCCAGCGATGTTCTACAGGGACTAGCGGGGCGGGAAATGCGCTACAATGAGCAGTTCTTC

d_gene: NA
j_gene: TRBJ1-2
v_gene: TRBV12-3/TRBV12-4
abundance: many
CDR3aa: CASSFTLGQQGNYGYTF
CDR3nt: TGTGCCAGCAGTTTTACCCTAGGACAGCAGGGTAACTATGGCTACACCTTC

d_gene: TRBD2
j_gene: TRBJ2-3
v_gene: TRBV12-3/TRBV12-4
abundance: NA
CDR3aa: CASSLGTSGTSTDTQYF
CDR3nt: TGTGCCAGCAGTTTAGGTACTAGCGGAACTAGCACAGATACGCAGTATTTT

d_gene: NA
j_gene: TRBJ2-7
v_gene: TRBV28
abundance: NA
CDR3aa: CASSLSTRAQYF
CDR3nt: TGTGCCAGCAGTTTAAGTACGAGGGCGCAGTACTTC

d_gene: NA
j_gene: TRBJ1-1
v_gene: TRBV4-2
abundance: few
CDR3aa: CASSQDVQTNTEAFF
CDR3nt: TGTGCCAGCAGCCAAGATGTGCAAACGAACACTGAAGCTTTCTTT

d_gene: NA
j_gene: TRBJ2-1
v_gene: TRBV5-1
abundance: many
CDR3aa: CASNHDSTYNEQFF
CDR3nt: TGCGCCAGCAACCATGATTCTACCTACAATGAGCAGTTCTTC

d_gene: NA
j_gene: TRBJ1-6
v_gene: TRBV20-1
abundance: few
CDR3aa: CSASFGFDSPLHF
CDR3nt: TGCAGTGCTAGTTTTGGCTTCGACTCACCCCTCCACTTT

d_gene: NA
j_gene: TRBJ1-5
v_gene: TRBV20-1
abundance: many
CDR3aa: CSARDGPERQPQHF
CDR3nt: TGCAGTGCTAGAGATGGCCCCGAAAGGCAGCCCCAGCATTTT

d_gene: NA
j_gene: TRBJ2-2
v_gene: TRBV6-2/TRBV6-3
abundance: many
CDR3aa: CASSTPFETGELFF
CDR3nt: TGTGCCAGCAGTACTCCGTTTGAGACCGGGGAGCTGTTTTTT

d_gene: NA
j_gene: TRBJ2-7
v_gene: TRBV20-1
abundance: many
CDR3aa: CSAGQPASEQYF
CDR3nt: TGCAGTGCGGGACAACCCGCGAGCGAGCAGTACTTC

d_gene: NA
j_gene: TRBJ2-7
v_gene: TRBV2
abundance: NA
CDR3aa: CASSRDKVDQYF
CDR3nt: TGTGCCAGCAGTCGGGACAAGGTAGATCAGTACTTC

d_gene: NA
j_gene: TRBJ2-7
v_gene: TRBV20-1
abundance: many
CDR3aa: CSARSGPSYEQYF
CDR3nt: TGCAGTGCTAGATCCGGACCCTCCTACGAGCAGTACTTC

d_gene: NA
j_gene: TRBJ2-7
v_gene: TRBV15
abundance: many
CDR3aa: CATSRDRGYEQYF
CDR3nt: TGTGCCACCAGCAGAGATCGGGGCTACGAGCAGTACTTC

d_gene: TRBD2
j_gene: TRBJ2-5
v_gene: TRBV28
abundance: few
CDR3aa: CASSFQRGRRDQETQYF
CDR3nt: TGTGCCAGCAGTTTCCAGCGGGGGCGCCGGGACCAAGAGACCCAGTACTTC

d_gene: TRBD1
j_gene: TRBJ1-5
v_gene: TRBV12-3/TRBV12-4
abundance: many
CDR3aa: CASSQRTGGVNQPQHF
CDR3nt: TGTGCCAGCAGTCAACGGACAGGGGGCGTTAATCAGCCCCAGCATTTT

d_gene: NA
j_gene: TRBJ1-6
v_gene: TRBV7-9
abundance: many
CDR3aa: CASSLDGNSPLHF
CDR3nt: TGTGCCAGCAGCTTAGACGGGAATTCACCCCTCCACTTT

d_gene: NA
j_gene: TRBJ2-3
v_gene: TRBV5-1
abundance: many
CDR3aa: CASSLGPRFTDTQYF
CDR3nt: TGCGCCAGCAGCTTGGGACCACGCTTCACAGATACGCAGTATTTT

d_gene: NA
j_gene: TRBJ1-2
v_gene: TRBV7-2
abundance: many
CDR3aa: CASSLGEGDHGYTF
CDR3nt: TGTGCCAGCAGCTTAGGAGAGGGGGACCATGGCTACACCTTC

d_gene: NA
j_gene: TRBJ1-2
v_gene: TRBV20-1
abundance: many
CDR3aa: CSAVGGRNYGYTF
CDR3nt: TGCAGTGCGGTTGGAGGGAGGAACTATGGCTACACCTTC

d_gene: NA
j_gene: TRBJ1-1
v_gene: TRBV5-5
abundance: many
CDR3aa: CASSPDPTQNTEAFF
CDR3nt: TGTGCCAGCAGCCCCGACCCCACCCAGAACACTGAAGCTTTCTTT

d_gene: TRBD2
j_gene: TRBJ2-3
v_gene: TRBV20-1
abundance: many
CDR3aa: CSARVPGLAGGPVDTQYF
CDR3nt: TGCAGTGCTAGAGTCCCCGGACTAGCGGGGGGGCCCGTAGATACGCAGTATTTT

d_gene: NA
j_gene: TRBJ2-5
v_gene: TRBV28
abundance: NA
CDR3aa: CASSSGALRETQYF
CDR3nt: TGTGCCAGCAGTTCGGGCGCCCTACGAGAGACCCAGTACTTC

d_gene: NA
j_gene: TRBJ2-5
v_gene: TRBV28
abundance: many
CDR3aa: CASSGVLGTQYF
CDR3nt: TGTGCCAGCAGTGGAGTGCTTGGGACCCAGTACTTC

d_gene: NA
j_gene: TRBJ2-1
v_gene: TRBV18
abundance: few
CDR3aa: CASSPPSPSYNEQFF
CDR3nt: TGTGCCAGCTCACCACCCTCCCCTTCCTACAATGAGCAGTTCTTC

d_gene: TRBD1
j_gene: TRBJ2-1
v_gene: TRBV7-9
abundance: many
CDR3aa: CASTSQGNTEQFF
CDR3nt: TGTGCCAGCACATCACAGGGGAACACTGAGCAGTTCTTC

d_gene: NA
j_gene: TRBJ2-2
v_gene: TRBV5-1
abundance: many
CDR3aa: CASSLAGKNTGELFF
CDR3nt: TGCGCCAGCAGCTTGGCGGGAAAGAACACCGGGGAGCTGTTTTTT

d_gene: NA
j_gene: TRBJ2-7
v_gene: TRBV7-7
abundance: once
CDR3aa: CASSFVRGTSYEQYF
CDR3nt: TGTGCCAGCAGCTTCGTCAGGGGAACCTCCTACGAGCAGTACTTC

d_gene: NA
j_gene: TRBJ1-5
v_gene: TRBV10-3
abundance: NA
CDR3aa: CAISDPRGKPQHF
CDR3nt: TGTGCCATCAGTGATCCCAGGGGCAAGCCCCAGCATTTT

d_gene: NA
j_gene: TRBJ2-3
v_gene: TRBV20-1
abundance: many
CDR3aa: CSARHLVAGLLSDTQYF
CDR3nt: TGCAGTGCTAGACACCTAGTTGCGGGTCTACTCTCCGATACGCAGTATTTT

d_gene: TRBD2
j_gene: TRBJ2-1
v_gene: TRBV28
abundance: many
CDR3aa: CASSSPLAGGDEQFF
CDR3nt: TGTGCCAGCAGTTCCCCACTAGCGGGGGGCGATGAGCAGTTCTTC

d_gene: NA
j_gene: TRBJ2-3
v_gene: TRBV5-1
abundance: many
CDR3aa: CASSQPTGQRYTDTQYF
CDR3nt: TGCGCCAGCAGCCAACCAACAGGGCAGCGGTACACAGATACGCAGTATTTT

d_gene: TRBD2
j_gene: TRBJ2-7
v_gene: TRBV7-2
abundance: many
CDR3aa: CASSPTSGSAREQYF
CDR3nt: TGTGCCAGCAGTCCTACTAGCGGGAGTGCTCGGGAGCAGTACTTC

d_gene: TRBD2
j_gene: TRBJ2-1
v_gene: TRBV29-1
abundance: many
CDR3aa: CSVHPTSGNRDEQFF
CDR3nt: TGCAGCGTTCACCCTACTAGCGGGAATAGGGATGAGCAGTTCTTC

d_gene: TRBD2
j_gene: TRBJ2-1
v_gene: TRBV20-1
abundance: few
CDR3aa: CCAPDGTSGISLNEQFF
CDR3nt: TGCTGTGCCCCGGACGGGACTAGCGGGATTAGTCTCAATGAGCAGTTCTTC